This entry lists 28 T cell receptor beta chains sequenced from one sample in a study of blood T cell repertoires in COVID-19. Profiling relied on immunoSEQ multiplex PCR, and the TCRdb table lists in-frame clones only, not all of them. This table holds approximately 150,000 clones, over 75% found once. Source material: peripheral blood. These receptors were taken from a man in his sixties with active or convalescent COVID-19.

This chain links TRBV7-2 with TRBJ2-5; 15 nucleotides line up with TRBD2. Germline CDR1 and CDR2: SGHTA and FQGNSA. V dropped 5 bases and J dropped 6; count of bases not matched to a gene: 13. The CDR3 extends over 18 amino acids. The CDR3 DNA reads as TGTGCCAGCAGCCCCTGGACTAGCGGGAGGGCCCGGACTCAGACCCAGTACTTC. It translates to CASSPWTSGRARTQTQYF.

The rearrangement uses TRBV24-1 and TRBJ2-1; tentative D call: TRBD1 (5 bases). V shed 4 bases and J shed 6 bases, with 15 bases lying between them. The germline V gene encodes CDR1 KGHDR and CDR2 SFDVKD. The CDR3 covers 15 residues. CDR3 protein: CATSDRVKASNEQFF. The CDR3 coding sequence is TGTGCCACCAGTGACAGGGTAAAGGCTAGCAATGAGCAGTTCTTC.

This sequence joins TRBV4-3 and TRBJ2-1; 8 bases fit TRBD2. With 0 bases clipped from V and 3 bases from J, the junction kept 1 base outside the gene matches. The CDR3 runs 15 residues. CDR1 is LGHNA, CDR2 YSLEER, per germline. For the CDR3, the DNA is TGCGCCAGCAGCCAAGAAAGCGGGAGCTACAATGAGCAGTTCTTC. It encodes CASSQESGSYNEQFF.

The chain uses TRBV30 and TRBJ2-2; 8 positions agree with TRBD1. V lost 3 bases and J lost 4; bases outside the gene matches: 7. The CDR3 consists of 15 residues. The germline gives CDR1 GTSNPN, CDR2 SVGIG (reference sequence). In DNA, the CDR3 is TGTGCCTGGAGACGAGGACAGGGAAGCACCGGGGAGCTGTTTTTT. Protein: CAWRRGQGSTGELFF.

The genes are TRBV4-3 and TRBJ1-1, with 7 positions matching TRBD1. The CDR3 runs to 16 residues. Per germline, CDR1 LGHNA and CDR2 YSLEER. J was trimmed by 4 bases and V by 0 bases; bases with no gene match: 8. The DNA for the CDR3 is TGCGCCAGCAGCCAAGATCGATCAGGGGGTGCCACTGAAGCTTTCTTT. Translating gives CASSQDRSGGATEAFF.

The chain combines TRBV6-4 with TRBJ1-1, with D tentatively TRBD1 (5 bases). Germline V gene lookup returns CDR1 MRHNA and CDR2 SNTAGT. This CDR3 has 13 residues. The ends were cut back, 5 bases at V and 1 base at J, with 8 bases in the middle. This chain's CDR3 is CASSKQGNTEAFF. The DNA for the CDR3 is TGTGCCAGCAGTAAGCAGGGGAACACTGAAGCTTTCTTT.

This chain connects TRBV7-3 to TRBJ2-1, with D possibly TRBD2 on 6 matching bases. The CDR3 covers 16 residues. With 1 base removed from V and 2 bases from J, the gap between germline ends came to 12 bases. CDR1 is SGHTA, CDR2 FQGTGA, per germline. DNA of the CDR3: TGTGCCAGCAGCTTAAACCCCGGGGGACCCTACAATGAGCAGTTCTTC. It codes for CASSLNPGGPYNEQFF.

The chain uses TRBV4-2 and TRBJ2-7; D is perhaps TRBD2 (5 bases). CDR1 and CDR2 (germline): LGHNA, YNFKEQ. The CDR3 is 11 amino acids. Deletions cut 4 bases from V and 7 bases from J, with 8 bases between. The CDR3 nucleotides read TGTGCCAGCAGCCTCGGGGTGGAGCAGTACTTC. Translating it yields CASSLGVEQYF.

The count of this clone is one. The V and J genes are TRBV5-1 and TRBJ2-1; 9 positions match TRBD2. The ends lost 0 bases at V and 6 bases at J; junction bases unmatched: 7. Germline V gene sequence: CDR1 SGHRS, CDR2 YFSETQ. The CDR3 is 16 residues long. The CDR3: CASSLEAGGAFNEQFF. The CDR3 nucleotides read TGCGCCAGCAGCTTGGAGGCGGGAGGGGCGTTCAATGAGCAGTTCTTC.

CDR3 coding DNA: TGTGCCAGCAGTCCTAGGCGGCTGAATTCACCCCTCCACTTT. It specifies CASSPRRLNSPLHF. J is TRBJ1-6 and V is TRBV27; D is undetermined. Trimming removed 5 bases from V and 7 bases from J, with 12 bases in between. Germline loops: CDR1 MNHEY, CDR2 SMNVEV (reference sequence). The CDR3 consists of 14 residues.

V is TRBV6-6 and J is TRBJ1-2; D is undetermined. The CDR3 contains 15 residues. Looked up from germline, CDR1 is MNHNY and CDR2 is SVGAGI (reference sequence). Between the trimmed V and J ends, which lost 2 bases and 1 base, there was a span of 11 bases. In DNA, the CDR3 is TGTGCCAGCAGTTACCCCCCCACGAGTAACTATGGCTACACCTTC. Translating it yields CASSYPPTSNYGYTF.

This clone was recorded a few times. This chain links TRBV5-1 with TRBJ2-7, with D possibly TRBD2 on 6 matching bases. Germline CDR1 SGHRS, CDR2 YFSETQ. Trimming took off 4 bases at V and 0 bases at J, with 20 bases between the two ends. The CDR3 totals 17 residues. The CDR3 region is CASSRRMGEVNSYEQYF. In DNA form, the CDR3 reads TGCGCCAGCAGCCGGCGCATGGGGGAGGTGAACTCCTACGAGCAGTACTTC. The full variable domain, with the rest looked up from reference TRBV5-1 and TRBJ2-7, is KAGVTQTPRYLIKTRGQQVTLSCSPISGHRSVSWYQQTPGQGLQFLFEYFSETQRNKGNFPGRFSGRQFSNSRSEMNVSTLELGDSALYLCASSRRMGEVNSYEQYFGPGTRLTVT.

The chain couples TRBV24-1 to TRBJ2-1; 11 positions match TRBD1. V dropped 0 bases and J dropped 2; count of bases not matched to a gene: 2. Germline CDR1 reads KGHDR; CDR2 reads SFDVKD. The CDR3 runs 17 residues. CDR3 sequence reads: CATSDLPGQGAYNEQFF. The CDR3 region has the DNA TGTGCCACCAGTGATTTGCCGGGACAGGGGGCCTACAATGAGCAGTTCTTC.

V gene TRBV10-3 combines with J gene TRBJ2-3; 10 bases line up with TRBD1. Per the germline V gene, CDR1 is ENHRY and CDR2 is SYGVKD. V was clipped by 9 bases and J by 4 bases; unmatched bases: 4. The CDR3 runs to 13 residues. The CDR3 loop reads CAMRTGGADTQYF. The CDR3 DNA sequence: TGTGCCATGCGGACAGGGGGAGCAGATACGCAGTATTTT.

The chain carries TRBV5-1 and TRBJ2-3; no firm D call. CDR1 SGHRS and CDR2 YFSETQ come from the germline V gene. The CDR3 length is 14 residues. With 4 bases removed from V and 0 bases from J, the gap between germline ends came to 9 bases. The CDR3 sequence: CASSPPGSTDTQYF. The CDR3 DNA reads TGCGCCAGCAGCCCGCCCGGGAGCACAGATACGCAGTATTTT.

Here the CDR3 DNA reads TGTGCCACCAGTGATGGACAGGGGGCTGAGCCCGGCTATGGCTACACCTTC. Translating gives CATSDGQGAEPGYGYTF. This chain links TRBV24-1 with TRBJ1-2; 11 nucleotides line up with TRBD1. This CDR3 has 17 residues. Germline loops: CDR1 KGHDR, CDR2 SFDVKD. Unmatched junction bases numbered 9, after V lost 3 bases and J lost 4 bases.

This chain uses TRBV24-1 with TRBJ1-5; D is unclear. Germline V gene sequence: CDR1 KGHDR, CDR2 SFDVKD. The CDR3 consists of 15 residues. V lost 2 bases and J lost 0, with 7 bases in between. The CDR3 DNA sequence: TGTGCCACCAGTGATTCCCGGGATAGCAATCAGCCCCAGCATTTT. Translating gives CATSDSRDSNQPQHF.

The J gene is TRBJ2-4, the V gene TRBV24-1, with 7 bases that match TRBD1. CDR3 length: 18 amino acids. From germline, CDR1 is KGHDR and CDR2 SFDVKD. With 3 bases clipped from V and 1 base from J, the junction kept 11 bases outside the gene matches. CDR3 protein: CATSDGGTGASAKNIQYF. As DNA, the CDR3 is TGTGCCACCAGTGATGGCGGAACAGGGGCATCGGCCAAAAACATTCAGTACTTC.

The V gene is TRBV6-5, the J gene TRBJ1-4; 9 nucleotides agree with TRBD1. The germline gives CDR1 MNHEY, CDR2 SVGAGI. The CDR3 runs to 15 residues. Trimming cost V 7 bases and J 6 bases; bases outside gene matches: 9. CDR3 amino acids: CASNHGGTGHEKLFF. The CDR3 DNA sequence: TGTGCCAGCAACCACGGCGGGACAGGGCATGAAAAACTGTTTTTT.

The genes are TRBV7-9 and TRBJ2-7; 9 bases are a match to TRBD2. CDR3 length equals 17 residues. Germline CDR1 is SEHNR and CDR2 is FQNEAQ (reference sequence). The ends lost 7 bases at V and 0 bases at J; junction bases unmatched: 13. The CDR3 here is CASTSLAGGRSSYEQYF. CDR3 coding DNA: TGTGCCAGCACCTCCCTTGCGGGAGGGAGGAGCTCCTACGAGCAGTACTTC.

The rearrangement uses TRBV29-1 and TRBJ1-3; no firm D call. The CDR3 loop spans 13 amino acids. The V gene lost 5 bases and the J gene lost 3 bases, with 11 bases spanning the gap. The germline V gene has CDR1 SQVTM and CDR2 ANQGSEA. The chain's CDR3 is CSVRVAGGNTIYF. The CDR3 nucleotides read TGCAGCGTTCGAGTGGCAGGTGGAAACACCATATATTTT.

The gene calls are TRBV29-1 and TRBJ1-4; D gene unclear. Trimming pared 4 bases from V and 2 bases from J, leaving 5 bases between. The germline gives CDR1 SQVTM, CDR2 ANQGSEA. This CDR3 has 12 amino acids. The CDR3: CSVAVTNEKLFF. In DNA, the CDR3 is TGCAGCGTTGCGGTGACTAATGAAAAACTGTTTTTT.

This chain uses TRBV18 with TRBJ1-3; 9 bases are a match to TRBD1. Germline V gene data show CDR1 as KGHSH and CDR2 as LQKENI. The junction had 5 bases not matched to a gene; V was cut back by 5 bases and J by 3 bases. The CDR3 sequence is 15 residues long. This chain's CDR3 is CASSSGTGFGNTIYF. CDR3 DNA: TGTGCCAGCTCATCCGGGACAGGGTTTGGAAACACCATATATTTT.

The CDR3 nucleotides are TGTGCCAGGACAAAGGACAGGCCGGGGGAAAAACTGTTTTTT. This gives the protein CARTKDRPGEKLFF. This sequence joins TRBV14 and TRBJ1-4; 7 bases match TRBD1. The CDR3 consists of 14 residues. The germline V gene encodes CDR1 SGHDN and CDR2 FVKESK. V was clipped by 9 bases and J by 8 bases; unmatched bases: 12. Using reference TRBV14 and TRBJ1-4 for the parts outside the CDR3, the full variable domain is EAGVTQFPSHSVIEKGQTVTLRCDPISGHDNLYWYRRVMGKEIKFLLHFVKESKQDESGMPNNRFLAERTGGTYSTLKVQPAELEDSGVYFCARTKDRPGEKLFFGSGTQLSVL.

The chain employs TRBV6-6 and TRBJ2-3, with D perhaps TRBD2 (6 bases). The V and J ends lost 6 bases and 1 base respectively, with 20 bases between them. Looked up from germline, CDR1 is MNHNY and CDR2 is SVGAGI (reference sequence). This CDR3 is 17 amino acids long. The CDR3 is CASRRGPGVTGTDTQYF. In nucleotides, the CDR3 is TGTGCCAGCAGACGAGGCCCGGGGGTCACAGGCACAGATACGCAGTATTTT.

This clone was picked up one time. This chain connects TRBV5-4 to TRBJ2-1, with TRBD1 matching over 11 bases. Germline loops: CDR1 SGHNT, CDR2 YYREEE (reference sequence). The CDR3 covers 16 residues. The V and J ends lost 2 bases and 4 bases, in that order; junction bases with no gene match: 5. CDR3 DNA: TGTGCCAGCAGCTTACCGGGACAGGGGGTGTACAATGAGCAGTTCTTC. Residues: CASSLPGQGVYNEQFF.

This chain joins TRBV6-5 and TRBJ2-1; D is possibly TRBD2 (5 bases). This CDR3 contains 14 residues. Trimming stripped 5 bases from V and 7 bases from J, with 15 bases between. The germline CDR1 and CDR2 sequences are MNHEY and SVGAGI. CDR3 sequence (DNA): TGTGCCAGCAGTCCCGGACTTACGGGGAATGAGCAGTTCTTC. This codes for CASSPGLTGNEQFF.

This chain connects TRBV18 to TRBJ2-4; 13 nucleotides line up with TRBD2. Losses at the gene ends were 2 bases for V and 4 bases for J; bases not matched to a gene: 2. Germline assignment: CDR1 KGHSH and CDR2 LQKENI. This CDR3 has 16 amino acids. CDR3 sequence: CASSPGLAGDKNIQYF. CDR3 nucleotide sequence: TGTGCCAGCTCACCAGGACTAGCGGGAGATAAAAACATTCAGTACTTC.